Listed below are T cell receptor beta chains from one sample, sequenced in a study of molecular identifiers for immune sequencing clone quantification. TCRdb itself ran the PCR reads through MiXCR, one entry per CDR3 protein. Seen here are roughly 320,000 distinct CDR3 sequences, about a fifth observed once, and the top ten hold about 0.79%. Sequenced material: naive CD8+ T cells from blood, with Jurkat cell RNA spiked in. These receptors all stem from a human donor in good health. Some libraries in this study had Jurkat cell RNA spiked in. Both conserved end residues are part of each CDR3. D genes are given only for firm matches. Expanded clones are given a class, and other clones once, few, many or no size at all.

abundance: many; j_gene: TRBJ2-1; v_gene: TRBV4-1; d_gene: TRBD1; CDR3nt: TGCGCCAGCAGCCAGAGACAGGGGATTCTAAATGAGCAGTTCTTC; CDR3aa: CASSQRQGILNEQFF
abundance: NA; j_gene: TRBJ2-1; v_gene: TRBV20-1; d_gene: TRBD2; CDR3nt: TGCAGTGCTAGTGTTCTAGCGGGGGGGGTATGGTACAATGAGCAGTTCTTC; CDR3aa: CSASVLAGGVWYNEQFF
abundance: many; j_gene: TRBJ1-5; v_gene: TRBV27; d_gene: NA; CDR3nt: TGTGCCAGCAGTTCGATAACAGGATCAAATCAGCCCCAGCATTTT; CDR3aa: CASSSITGSNQPQHF
abundance: many; j_gene: TRBJ2-1; v_gene: TRBV7-8; d_gene: NA; CDR3nt: TGTGCCAGCAGCTTACGGAGGGATGGAAATGAGCAGTTCTTC; CDR3aa: CASSLRRDGNEQFF
abundance: many; j_gene: TRBJ2-7; v_gene: TRBV4-3; d_gene: NA; CDR3nt: TGCGCCAGCAGCCAAGATCTGGGTTACGAGCAGTACTTC; CDR3aa: CASSQDLGYEQYF
abundance: NA; j_gene: TRBJ2-3; v_gene: TRBV10-3; d_gene: TRBD2; CDR3nt: TGTGCCATCGGGGCGGGGGAGCTCACAGATACGCAGTATTTT; CDR3aa: CAIGAGELTDTQYF
abundance: many; j_gene: TRBJ1-1; v_gene: TRBV30; d_gene: NA; CDR3nt: TGTGCCTGGAGCGCCAGTCACAACACTGAAGCTTTCTTT; CDR3aa: CAWSASHNTEAFF
abundance: many; j_gene: TRBJ2-2; v_gene: TRBV18; d_gene: TRBD1; CDR3nt: TGTGCCAGCTCAGAGGGACAGGGCAATACCGGGGAGCTGTTTTTT; CDR3aa: CASSEGQGNTGELFF
abundance: many; j_gene: TRBJ2-2; v_gene: TRBV29-1; d_gene: TRBD1; CDR3nt: TGCAGCGTTGTGTTTCTGGGGACAGCCGACACCGGGGAGCTGTTTTTT; CDR3aa: CSVVFLGTADTGELFF
abundance: NA; j_gene: TRBJ2-5; v_gene: TRBV29-1; d_gene: NA; CDR3nt: TGCAGCGTTGAAGTGGCGGAGACCCAGTACTTC; CDR3aa: CSVEVAETQYF
abundance: many; j_gene: TRBJ1-1; v_gene: TRBV4-3; d_gene: NA; CDR3nt: TGCGCCAGCAGCCCCGACAGCCAGAACACTGAAGCTTTCTTT; CDR3aa: CASSPDSQNTEAFF
abundance: few; j_gene: TRBJ2-2; v_gene: TRBV30; d_gene: NA; CDR3nt: TGTGCCTGGAGCGAGACAGCCGGGGAGCTGTTTTTT; CDR3aa: CAWSETAGELFF
abundance: many; j_gene: TRBJ1-1; v_gene: TRBV7-9; d_gene: NA; CDR3nt: TGTGCCAGCAGCGAGGGGGGGGTGATTGAAGCTTTCTTT; CDR3aa: CASSEGGVIEAFF
abundance: many; j_gene: TRBJ2-7; v_gene: TRBV4-1; d_gene: TRBD1; CDR3nt: TGCGCCAGCAGCCAAGGTACAGGGGGCCCCTACGAGCAGTACTTC; CDR3aa: CASSQGTGGPYEQYF
abundance: NA; j_gene: TRBJ1-1; v_gene: TRBV19; d_gene: NA; CDR3nt: TGTGCCAGTAGTACCTTCGGGGGAACTGAAGCTTTCTTT; CDR3aa: CASSTFGGTEAFF
abundance: many; j_gene: TRBJ2-7; v_gene: TRBV20-1; d_gene: NA; CDR3nt: TGCAGTGCTAGAACGGCTGCGGTAGCTACCTACGAGCAGTACTTC; CDR3aa: CSARTAAVATYEQYF